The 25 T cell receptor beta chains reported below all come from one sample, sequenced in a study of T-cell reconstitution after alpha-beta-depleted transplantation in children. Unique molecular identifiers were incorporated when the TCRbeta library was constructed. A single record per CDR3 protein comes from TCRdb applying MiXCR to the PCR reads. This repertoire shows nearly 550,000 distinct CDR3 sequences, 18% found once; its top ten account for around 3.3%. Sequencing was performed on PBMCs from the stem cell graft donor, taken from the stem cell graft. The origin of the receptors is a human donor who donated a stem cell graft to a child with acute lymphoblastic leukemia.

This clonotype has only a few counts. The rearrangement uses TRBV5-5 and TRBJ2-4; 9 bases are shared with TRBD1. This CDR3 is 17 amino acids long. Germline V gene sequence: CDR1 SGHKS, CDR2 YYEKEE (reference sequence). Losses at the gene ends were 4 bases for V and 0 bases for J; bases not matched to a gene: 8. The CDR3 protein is CASSPGTGTLAKNIQYF. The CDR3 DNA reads TGTGCCAGCAGCCCCGGGACAGGGACACTAGCCAAAAACATTCAGTACTTC.

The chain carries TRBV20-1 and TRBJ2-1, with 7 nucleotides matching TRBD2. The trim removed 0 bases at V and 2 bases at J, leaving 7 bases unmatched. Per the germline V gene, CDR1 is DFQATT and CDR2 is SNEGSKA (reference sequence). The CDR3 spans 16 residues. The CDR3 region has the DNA TGCAGTGCTAGAGATGAACTAGCGTTGACCTACAATGAGCAGTTCTTC. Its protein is CSARDELALTYNEQFF.

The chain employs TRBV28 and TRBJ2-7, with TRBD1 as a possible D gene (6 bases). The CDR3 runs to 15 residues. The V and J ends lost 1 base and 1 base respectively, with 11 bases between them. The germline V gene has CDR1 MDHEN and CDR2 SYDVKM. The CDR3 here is CASSLSTGQSYEQYF. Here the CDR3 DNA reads TGTGCCAGCAGTTTATCGACCGGACAGTCCTACGAGCAGTACTTC.

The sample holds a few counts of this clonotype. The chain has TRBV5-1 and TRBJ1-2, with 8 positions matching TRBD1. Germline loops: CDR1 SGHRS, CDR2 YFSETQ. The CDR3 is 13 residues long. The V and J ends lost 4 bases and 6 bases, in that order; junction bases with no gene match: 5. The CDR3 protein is CASSRGQVDGYTF. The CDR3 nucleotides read TGCGCCAGCAGCAGGGGACAGGTTGATGGCTACACCTTC.

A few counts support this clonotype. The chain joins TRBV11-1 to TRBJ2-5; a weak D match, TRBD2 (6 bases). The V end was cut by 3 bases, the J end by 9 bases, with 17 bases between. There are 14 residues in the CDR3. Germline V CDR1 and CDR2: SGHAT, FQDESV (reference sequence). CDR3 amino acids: CASSFEGAGGAQYF. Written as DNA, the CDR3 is TGTGCCAGCAGCTTCGAAGGGGCCGGCGGGGCCCAGTACTTC.

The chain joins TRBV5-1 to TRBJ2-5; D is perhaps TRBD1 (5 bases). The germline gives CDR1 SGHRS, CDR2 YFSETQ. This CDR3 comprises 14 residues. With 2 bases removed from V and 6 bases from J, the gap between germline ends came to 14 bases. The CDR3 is CASSLAANRQTQYF. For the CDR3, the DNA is TGCGCCAGCAGCTTAGCAGCGAACAGGCAGACCCAGTACTTC.

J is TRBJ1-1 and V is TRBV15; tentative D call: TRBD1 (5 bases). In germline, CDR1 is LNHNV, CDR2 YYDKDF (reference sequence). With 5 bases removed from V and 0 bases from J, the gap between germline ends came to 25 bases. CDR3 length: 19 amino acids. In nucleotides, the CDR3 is TGTGCCACCAGCTCACTCGGCAACACCAGAGGGACGATGAACACTGAAGCTTTCTTT. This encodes CATSSLGNTRGTMNTEAFF.

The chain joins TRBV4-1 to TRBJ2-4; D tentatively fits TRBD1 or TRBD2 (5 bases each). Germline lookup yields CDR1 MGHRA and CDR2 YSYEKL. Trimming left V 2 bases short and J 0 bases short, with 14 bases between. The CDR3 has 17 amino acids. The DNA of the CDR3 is TGCGCCAGCAGCCAACCTTTAGAGGGGTCAGCCAAAAACATTCAGTACTTC. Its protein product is CASSQPLEGSAKNIQYF.

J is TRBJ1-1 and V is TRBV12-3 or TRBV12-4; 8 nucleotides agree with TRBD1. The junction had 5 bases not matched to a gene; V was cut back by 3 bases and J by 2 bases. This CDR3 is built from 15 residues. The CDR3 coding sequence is TGTGCCAGCAGTTTTGGGACAGGTCTTAACACTGAAGCTTTCTTT. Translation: CASSFGTGLNTEAFF.

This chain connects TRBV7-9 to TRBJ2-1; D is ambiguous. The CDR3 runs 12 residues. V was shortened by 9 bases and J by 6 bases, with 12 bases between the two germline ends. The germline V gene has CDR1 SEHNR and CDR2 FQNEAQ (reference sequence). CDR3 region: CASSLDPNEQFF. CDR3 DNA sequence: TGTGCCAGTAGTCTGGACCCCAATGAGCAGTTCTTC.

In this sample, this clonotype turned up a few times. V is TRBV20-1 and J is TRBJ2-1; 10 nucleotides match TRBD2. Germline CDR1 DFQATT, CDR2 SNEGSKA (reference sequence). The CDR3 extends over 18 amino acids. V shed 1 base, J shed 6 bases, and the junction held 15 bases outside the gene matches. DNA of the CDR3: TGCAGTGCTAGAGGGGGGGGTACAAGCGGGAGGGCCCCCAATGAGCAGTTCTTC. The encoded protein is CSARGGGTSGRAPNEQFF.

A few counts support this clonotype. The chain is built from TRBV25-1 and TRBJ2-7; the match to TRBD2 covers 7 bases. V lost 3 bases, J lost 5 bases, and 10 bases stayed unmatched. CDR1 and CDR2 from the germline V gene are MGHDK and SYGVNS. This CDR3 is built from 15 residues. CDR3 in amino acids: CASSDGTIVIDEQYF. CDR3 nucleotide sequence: TGTGCCAGCAGTGATGGGACTATCGTCATCGACGAGCAGTACTTC.

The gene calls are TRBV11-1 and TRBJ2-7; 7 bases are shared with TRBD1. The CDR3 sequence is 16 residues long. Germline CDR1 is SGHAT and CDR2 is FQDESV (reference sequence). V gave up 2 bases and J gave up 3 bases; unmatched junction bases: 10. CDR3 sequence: CASSLTWTGVFYEQYF. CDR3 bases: TGTGCCAGCAGCTTAACTTGGACAGGTGTTTTCTACGAGCAGTACTTC.

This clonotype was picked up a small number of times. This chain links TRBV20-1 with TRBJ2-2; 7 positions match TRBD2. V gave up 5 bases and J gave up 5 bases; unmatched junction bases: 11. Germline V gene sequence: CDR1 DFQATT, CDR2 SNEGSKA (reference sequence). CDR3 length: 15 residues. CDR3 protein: CSAPKGLADTGELFF. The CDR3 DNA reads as TGCAGTGCTCCTAAGGGGCTAGCGGATACCGGGGAGCTGTTTTTT.

The CDR3 DNA is TGTGCCAGCCGGGGGAGGGTCGCTGGAAACACCATATATTTT. It specifies CASRGRVAGNTIYF. This chain uses TRBV25-1 with TRBJ1-3; D is possibly TRBD1 (5 bases). Germline CDR1 and CDR2: MGHDK and SYGVNS. This CDR3 comprises 14 residues. V lost 8 bases, J lost 2 bases, and 13 bases lay in between.

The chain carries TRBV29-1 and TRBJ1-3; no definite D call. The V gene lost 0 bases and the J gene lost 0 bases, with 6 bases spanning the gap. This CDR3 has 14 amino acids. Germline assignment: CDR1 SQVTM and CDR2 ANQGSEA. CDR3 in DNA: TGCAGCGTTGAAGAGGGGAACTCTGGAAACACCATATATTTT. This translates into CSVEEGNSGNTIYF.

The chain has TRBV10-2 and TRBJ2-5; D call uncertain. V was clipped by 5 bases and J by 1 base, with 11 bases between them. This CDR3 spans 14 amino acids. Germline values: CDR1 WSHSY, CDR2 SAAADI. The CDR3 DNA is TGCGCCAGCAGTCCTCAGAGTATCCAAGAGACCCAGTACTTC. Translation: CASSPQSIQETQYF.

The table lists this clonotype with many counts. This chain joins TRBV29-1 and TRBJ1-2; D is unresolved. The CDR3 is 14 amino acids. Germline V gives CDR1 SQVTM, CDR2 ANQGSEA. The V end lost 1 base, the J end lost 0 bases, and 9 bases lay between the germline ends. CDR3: CSVEGPGTNYGYTF. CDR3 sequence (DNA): TGCAGCGTTGAAGGTCCCGGGACTAACTATGGCTACACCTTC.

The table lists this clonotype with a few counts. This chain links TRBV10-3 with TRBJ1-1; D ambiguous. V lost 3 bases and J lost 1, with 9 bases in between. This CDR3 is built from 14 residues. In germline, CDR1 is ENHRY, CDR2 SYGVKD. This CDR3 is CAISENLENTEAFF. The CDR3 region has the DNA TGTGCCATCAGTGAAAATTTAGAGAACACTGAAGCTTTCTTT.

This CDR3 reads CASRRGPGGRGTDTQYF. The CDR3 DNA follows: TGTGCCAGCAGAAGGGGACCCGGTGGGCGCGGGACAGATACGCAGTATTTT. The J gene is TRBJ2-3, the V gene TRBV7-9; TRBD1 or TRBD2 may be the D gene (5 bases each). The CDR3 has 17 residues. CDR1 is SEHNR and CDR2 is FQNEAQ in the germline V gene (reference sequence). V lost 6 bases to trimming and J lost 3 bases, with 22 bases between them.

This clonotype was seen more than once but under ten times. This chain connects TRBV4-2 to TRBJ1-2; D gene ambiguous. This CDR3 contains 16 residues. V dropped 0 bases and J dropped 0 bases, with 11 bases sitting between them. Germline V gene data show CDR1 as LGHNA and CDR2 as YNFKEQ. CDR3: CASSQEGHAANYGYTF. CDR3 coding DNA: TGTGCCAGCAGCCAAGAAGGGCATGCAGCTAACTATGGCTACACCTTC.

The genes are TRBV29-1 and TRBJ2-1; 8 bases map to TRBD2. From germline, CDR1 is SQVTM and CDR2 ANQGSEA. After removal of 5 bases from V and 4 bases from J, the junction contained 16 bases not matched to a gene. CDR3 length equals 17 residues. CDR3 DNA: TGCAGCGTTACGGCCCCGAATTATGGGACTAGTTACAATGAGCAGTTCTTC. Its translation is CSVTAPNYGTSYNEQFF.

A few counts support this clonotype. This CDR3 is CASSFSSGRPSYEQYF. For the CDR3, the DNA is TGTGCCAGCAGTTTCTCCAGCGGGAGGCCCTCCTACGAGCAGTACTTC. The gene calls are TRBV6-2 or TRBV6-3 and TRBJ2-7; 9 nucleotides agree with TRBD2. The germline V gene has CDR1 MNHEY and CDR2 SVGEGT. The CDR3 is 16 amino acids. Trimming cost V 4 bases and J 0 bases; bases outside gene matches: 7.

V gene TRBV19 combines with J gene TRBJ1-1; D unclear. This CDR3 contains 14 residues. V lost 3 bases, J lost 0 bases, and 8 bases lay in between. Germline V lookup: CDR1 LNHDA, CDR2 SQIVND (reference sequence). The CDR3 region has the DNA TGTGCCAGTAGTATTTTCGGGGTGAACACTGAAGCTTTCTTT. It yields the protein CASSIFGVNTEAFF.

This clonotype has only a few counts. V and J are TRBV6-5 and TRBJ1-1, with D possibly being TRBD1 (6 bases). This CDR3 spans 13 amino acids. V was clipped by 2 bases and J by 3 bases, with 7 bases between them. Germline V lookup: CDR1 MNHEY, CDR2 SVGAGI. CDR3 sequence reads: CASSYRGHTEAFF. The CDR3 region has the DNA TGTGCCAGCAGTTACCGGGGGCACACTGAAGCTTTCTTT.